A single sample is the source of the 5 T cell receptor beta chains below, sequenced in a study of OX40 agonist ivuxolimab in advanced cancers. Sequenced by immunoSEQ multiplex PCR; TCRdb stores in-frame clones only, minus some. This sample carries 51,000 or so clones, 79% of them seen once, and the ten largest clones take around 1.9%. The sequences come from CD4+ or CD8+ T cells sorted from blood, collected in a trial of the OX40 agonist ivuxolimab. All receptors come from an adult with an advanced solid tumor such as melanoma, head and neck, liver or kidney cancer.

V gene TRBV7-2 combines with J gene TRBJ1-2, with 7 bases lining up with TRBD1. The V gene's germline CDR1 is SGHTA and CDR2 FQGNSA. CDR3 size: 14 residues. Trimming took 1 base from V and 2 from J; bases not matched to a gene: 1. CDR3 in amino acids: CASSLGQGNYGYTF. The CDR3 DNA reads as TGTGCCAGCAGCTTAGGACAGGGCAACTATGGCTACACCTTC.

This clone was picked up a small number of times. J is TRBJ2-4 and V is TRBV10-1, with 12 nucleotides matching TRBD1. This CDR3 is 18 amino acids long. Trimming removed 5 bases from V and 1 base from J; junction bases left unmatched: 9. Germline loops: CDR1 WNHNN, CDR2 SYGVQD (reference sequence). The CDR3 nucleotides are TGCGCCAGCAGTCCGGGACAGGGGGCGGATTTGGCCAAAAACATTCAGTACTTC. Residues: CASSPGQGADLAKNIQYF.

The CDR3 spells CASSLSPGGDFYGYTF. CDR3 nucleotides: TGTGCCAGCAGTTTATCCCCGGGAGGAGACTTCTATGGCTACACCTTC. The chain recombines TRBV27 with TRBJ1-2; D is uncertain. V lost 0 bases to trimming and J lost 4 bases, with 15 bases between them. The CDR3 has 16 residues. Germline V lookup: CDR1 MNHEY, CDR2 SMNVEV (reference sequence).

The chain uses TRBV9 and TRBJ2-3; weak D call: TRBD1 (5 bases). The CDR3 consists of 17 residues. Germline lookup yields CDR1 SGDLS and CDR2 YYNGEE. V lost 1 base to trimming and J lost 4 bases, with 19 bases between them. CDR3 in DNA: TGTGCCAGCAGCGTAAAAGGATCAGGGTTTGTCGCAGATACGCAGTATTTT. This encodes CASSVKGSGFVADTQYF.

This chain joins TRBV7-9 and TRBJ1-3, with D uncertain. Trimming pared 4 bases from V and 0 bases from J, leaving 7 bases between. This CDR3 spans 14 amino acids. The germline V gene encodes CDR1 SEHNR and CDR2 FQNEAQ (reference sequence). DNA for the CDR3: TGTGCCAGCAGCTATGGGATCTCTGGAAACACCATATATTTT. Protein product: CASSYGISGNTIYF.